Listed below are T cell receptor beta chains from one sample, sequenced in a study of shared clonotypes between healthy human individuals. Sequencing was performed with immunoSEQ multiplex PCR; in TCRdb, only in-frame clones are kept and a portion is missing. The table lists millions of clones, approximately 94% of them singletons. The sample taken for sequencing was naive CD8+ T cells from PBMCs. The receptors derive from a young man in good health. Some clones in this sample may be carry-over from other donors' samples. CDR3s include the opening cysteine and the closing phenylalanine or tryptophan. D genes are given only for firm matches. Not all rows give a size; the values are once, few, many and, for expanded clones, a class.

D	size	J	V	CDR3	DNA
TRBD2	.	TRBJ2-7	TRBV6-1	CASSVREGLKDEQYF	TGTGCCAGCAGTGTCAGGGAGGGCCTTAAGGACGAGCAGTACTTC
.	.	TRBJ1-5	TRBV5-1	CASSFLIPKPQHF	TGCGCCAGCAGCTTTCTTATCCCCAAGCCCCAGCATTTT
TRBD2	.	TRBJ2-3	TRBV15	CATSREVWVDRTSGADTQYF	TGTGCCACCAGCAGAGAAGTATGGGTAGACAGGACTAGCGGTGCAGATACGCAGTATTTT
.	.	TRBJ2-5	TRBV5-1	CASSLYGSGSDLAETQYF	TGCGCCAGCAGCTTGTACGGTTCCGGTAGTGACTTAGCGGAGACCCAGTACTTC
.	.	TRBJ2-1	TRBV5-1	CASSLFREGNEQFF	TGCGCCAGCAGCCTTTTCAGGGAAGGGAATGAGCAGTTCTTC
TRBD2	.	TRBJ2-7	TRBV4-2	CASSLGSGRAYEQYF	TGTGCCAGCAGCCTAGGTAGCGGGAGGGCCTACGAGCAGTACTTC
TRBD2	.	TRBJ2-1	TRBV27	CASSLRPEGSGIYSYNEQFF	TGTGCCAGCAGTTTGCGCCCTGAGGGTAGCGGGATATACTCCTACAATGAGCAGTTCTTC
.	.	TRBJ2-3	TRBV7-2	CASSLGVSTDTQYF	TGTGCCAGCAGCCTCGGGGTTAGCACAGATACGCAGTATTTT
.	.	TRBJ2-1	TRBV10-2	CASSEVGSRAYNEQFF	TGCGCCAGCAGTGAGGTCGGGAGTCGGGCCTACAATGAGCAGTTCTTC
.	.	TRBJ2-2	TRBV27	CASSLSGPGELFF	TGTGCCAGCAGTTTATCTGGTCCCGGGGAGCTGTTTTTT
.	.	TRBJ1-5	TRBV7-9	CASSSDGLANQPQHF	TGTGCCAGCAGCTCCGATGGGCTGGCTAATCAGCCCCAGCATTTT
TRBD2	.	TRBJ2-1	TRBV9	CASSPAGLAGVHEQFF	TGTGCCAGCAGCCCGGCGGGACTAGCGGGAGTCCATGAGCAGTTCTTC
.	.	TRBJ2-7	TRBV25-1	CASSDRGGYEQYF	TGTGCCAGCAGTGACAGGGGCGGGTACGAGCAGTACTTC
.	.	TRBJ1-5	TRBV7-9	CASSLDVHQPQHF	TGTGCCAGCAGCTTAGACGTCCATCAGCCCCAGCATTTT
TRBD2	.	TRBJ2-5	TRBV4-1	CASSFRTSGQETQYF	TGCGCCAGCAGCTTTAGGACTAGCGGCCAAGAGACCCAGTACTTC
.	.	TRBJ1-3	TRBV28	CASSFNWRTASGNTIYF	TGTGCCAGCAGTTTTAACTGGAGGACAGCCTCTGGAAACACCATATATTTT
.	.	TRBJ2-3	TRBV4-2	CASSPSQGSTDTQYF	TGTGCCAGCAGCCCCTCCCAAGGAAGCACAGATACGCAGTATTTT
.	.	TRBJ1-1	TRBV27	CASSLRGGNTEAFF	TGTGCCAGCAGTCTTAGGGGGGGGAACACTGAAGCTTTCTTT
.	once	TRBJ2-2	TRBV10-3	CAISEPRVNTGELFF	TGTGCCATCAGTGAACCCAGGGTTAACACCGGGGAGCTGTTTTTT
.	.	TRBJ2-2	TRBV28	CASSLMQGTTGELFF	TGTGCCAGCAGTTTAATGCAGGGGACCACCGGGGAGCTGTTTTTT
.	.	TRBJ2-7	TRBV27	CASSSGGPRSEQYF	TGTGCCAGCAGTTCCGGTGGTCCAAGAAGCGAGCAGTACTTC
TRBD1	.	TRBJ1-2	TRBV6-1	CASSGYRTGDGYTF	TGTGCCAGCAGTGGCTATCGGACAGGGGATGGCTACACCTTC
TRBD1	.	TRBJ1-2	TRBV29-1	CSVESSGTEYGYTF	TGCAGCGTCGAATCCAGCGGGACAGAGTATGGCTACACCTTC
.	.	TRBJ1-1	TRBV5-5	CASSFWTNTEAFF	TGTGCCAGCAGCTTCTGGACTAACACTGAAGCTTTCTTT
.	.	TRBJ2-7	TRBV7-3	CASSLTQGHEQYF	TGTGCCAGCAGCTTAACACAGGGCCACGAGCAGTACTTC
.	.	TRBJ2-1	TRBV27	CASSLLPDSYNEQFF	TGTGCCAGCAGTTTATTACCGGACTCCTACAATGAGCAGTTCTTC
.	.	TRBJ2-3	TRBV27	CASSILGRTDTQYF	TGTGCCAGCAGTATCCTAGGGCGAACGGATACGCAGTATTTT
.	once	TRBJ2-3	TRBV7-6	CASSEYPGLSTDTQYF	TGTGCCAGCAGCGAGTACCCGGGATTGAGCACAGATACGCAGTATTTT
.	once	TRBJ2-1	TRBV5-4	CASSLLAVSYNEQFF	TGTGCCAGCAGCTTGCTGGCGGTTTCCTACAATGAGCAGTTCTTC
TRBD2	once	TRBJ2-2	TRBV25-1	CASSEAGGTGELFF	TGTGCCAGCAGTGAGGCCGGGGGGACCGGGGAGCTGTTTTTT
TRBD2	.	TRBJ2-5	TRBV25-1	CASSGPEGAGWSGETQYF	TGTGCCAGCAGTGGGCCTGAGGGAGCGGGATGGTCCGGGGAGACCCAGTACTTC
.	.	TRBJ2-7	TRBV15	CATSRAGISHEQYF	TGTGCCACCAGCAGAGCGGGTATTAGCCACGAGCAGTACTTC
TRBD1	once	TRBJ1-1	TRBV5-4	CASSSWTGMNTEAFF	TGTGCCAGCAGCTCCTGGACAGGGATGAACACTGAAGCTTTCTTT
TRBD2	.	TRBJ2-1	TRBV29-1	CSVEDVLAGGWDEQFF	TGCAGCGTTGAAGATGTACTAGCGGGAGGGTGGGATGAGCAGTTCTTC
.	.	TRBJ1-2	TRBV11-2	CASSPRPNHPQGYTF	TGTGCCAGCAGCCCTAGACCGAATCACCCGCAAGGCTACACCTTC
.	.	TRBJ2-3	TRBV27	CASSLFPGARPDTQYF	TGTGCCAGCAGTTTATTCCCAGGGGCGCGGCCAGATACGCAGTATTTT